The 21 T cell receptor beta chains presented below share a single source sample, sequenced in a study of PD-L1 blockade in urothelial cancer. As to time point: pretreatment peripheral blood. TCRdb's copy holds only in-frame clones and misses some; the assay was immunoSEQ multiplex PCR. The sample has tens of thousands of clones; roughly 84% are singletons. The source material was PBMCs, sampled around atezolizumab (anti-PD-L1) treatment. These receptors came from a woman in her 70s with urothelial cancer.

In regard to this clone: The junction departs from the called germline gene at one end, perhaps through a read error. This sequence joins TRBV4-3 and TRBJ2-5, with D possibly being TRBD2 (7 bases). The CDR3 runs 15 residues. The germline CDR1 and CDR2 sequences are LGHNA and YSLEER. The CDR3 loop reads CASSQAGGDQGTQYF. The DNA for the CDR3 is TGCGCCAGCAGCCAAGCGGGGGGCGATCAAGGGACCCAGTACTTC.

The V and J genes are TRBV5-1 and TRBJ2-5; 10 nucleotides line up with TRBD2. In germline, CDR1 is SGHRS, CDR2 YFSETQ. The CDR3 runs 17 residues. With V trimmed by 0 bases and J by 9 bases, 14 bases remained unmatched. The CDR3 spells CASSLAGSLAGAGAQYF. CDR3 sequence (DNA): TGCGCCAGCAGCTTGGCCGGTAGTCTAGCGGGGGCCGGGGCCCAGTACTTC. Based on the CDR3 plus reference TRBV5-1 and TRBJ2-5, the full variable domain is KAGVTQTPRYLIKTRGQQVTLSCSPISGHRSVSWYQQTPGQGLQFLFEYFSETQRNKGNFPGRFSGRQFSNSRSEMNVSTLELGDSALYLCASSLAGSLAGAGAQYFGPGTRLLVL.

This chain joins TRBV19 and TRBJ1-2; D gene uncertain. The germline V and J ends were trimmed by 5 bases and 3 bases, with 10 bases remaining between them. This CDR3 region has 13 residues. Germline loops: CDR1 LNHDA, CDR2 SQIVND (reference sequence). Written as DNA, the CDR3 is TGTGCCAGTAGTCCTCGGGTCGACTATGGCTACACCTTC. Its translation is CASSPRVDYGYTF. Drawing the rest from reference TRBV19 and TRBJ1-2, the complete variable domain is DGGITQSPKYLFRKEGQNVTLSCEQNLNHDAMYWYRQDPGQGLRLIYYSQIVNDFQKGDIAEGYSVSREKKESFPLTVTSAQKNPTAFYLCASSPRVDYGYTFGSGTRLTVV.

The chain uses TRBV7-2 and TRBJ2-5, with a possible D match to TRBD2 (5 bases). This CDR3 has 15 amino acids. Germline V gene lookup returns CDR1 SGHTA and CDR2 FQGNSA. V lost 1 base and J lost 5, with 14 bases in between. This CDR3 is CASSLGVGAGETQYF. Written as DNA, the CDR3 is TGTGCCAGCAGCTTAGGGGTGGGAGCCGGGGAGACCCAGTACTTC.

The CDR3 nucleotides read TGTGCCAGCAGCCAACTCAGGTTAGCGGGCAATGAGCAGTTCTTC. This encodes CASSQLRLAGNEQFF. V is TRBV14 and J is TRBJ2-1, with TRBD2 identical over 7 bases. The CDR3 spans 15 residues. Per the germline V gene, CDR1 is SGHDN and CDR2 is FVKESK. V lost 2 bases and J lost 6; bases outside the gene matches: 7.

This clone was counted once. The CDR3 here is CAIRRQDLNTEAFF. CDR3 DNA sequence: TGTGCCATCAGGCGACAGGATCTGAACACTGAAGCTTTCTTT. The rearrangement links TRBV10-3 to TRBJ1-1, with TRBD1 as a possible D gene (6 bases). V lost 6 bases to trimming and J lost 0 bases, with 11 bases between them. Germline V lookup: CDR1 ENHRY, CDR2 SYGVKD. The CDR3 covers 14 residues.

V gene TRBV6-4 combines with J gene TRBJ1-2, with D possibly matching TRBD1 (5 bases). Germline V lookup: CDR1 MRHNA, CDR2 SNTAGT. Trimming shortened V by 2 bases and J by 6 bases, and 16 bases separated the two germline ends. This CDR3 is 15 amino acids long. The CDR3 DNA sequence: TGTGCCAGCAGTGACGGAGTCAGGGTAGGCCATGGCTACACCTTC. Its translation: CASSDGVRVGHGYTF.

The chain employs TRBV10-3 and TRBJ2-1; no definite D call. V lost 0 bases, J lost 7 bases, and 19 bases lay in between. Germline V gene sequence: CDR1 ENHRY, CDR2 SYGVKD. The CDR3 is 17 residues long. The CDR3 sequence: CAISESHSLPGGNEQFF. In nucleotides, the CDR3 is TGTGCCATCAGTGAGTCGCATAGCCTTCCCGGTGGAAATGAGCAGTTCTTC.

The chain joins TRBV5-1 to TRBJ2-6, with TRBD1 as a possible D gene (5 bases). The CDR3 loop spans 16 amino acids. CDR1 is SGHRS, CDR2 YFSETQ, per germline. Trimming took 0 bases from V and 1 from J, leaving 8 bases between them. The CDR3 DNA reads as TGCGCCAGCAGCTTGGTAGGGGTATCTGGGGCCAACGTCCTGACTTTC. Translated, it gives CASSLVGVSGANVLTF.

The chain has TRBV5-1 and TRBJ1-2, with D possibly being TRBD1 (5 bases). V lost 4 bases to trimming and J lost 1 base, with 11 bases between them. The V gene's germline CDR1 is SGHRS and CDR2 YFSETQ. This CDR3 has 14 amino acids. The CDR3 loop reads CASSRARGNYGYTF. The CDR3 DNA reads as TGCGCCAGCAGCCGGGCAAGGGGTAACTATGGCTACACCTTC.

The rearrangement links TRBV4-2 to TRBJ2-1, with no clear D. V lost 4 bases and J 10 bases, leaving 8 bases between the germline ends. Per the germline V gene, CDR1 is LGHNA and CDR2 is YNFKEQ. The CDR3 length is 11 residues. The DNA of the CDR3 is TGTGCCAGCAGCCGTACCGGGGAGCAGTTCTTC. It is translated as CASSRTGEQFF.

The J gene is TRBJ2-7, the V gene TRBV18, with 8 nucleotides matching TRBD1. Germline-derived CDR1 and CDR2 are KGHSH and LQKENI. This CDR3 spans 12 amino acids. Trimming at V came to 4 bases and at J to 12 bases, leaving 8 bases not matched to a gene. Here the CDR3 DNA reads TGTGCCAGCTCACACGGACAGGGAAATTCGTACTTC. It is translated as CASSHGQGNSYF.

This clone was counted once. The chain couples TRBV11-3 to TRBJ2-1; tentatively, D is TRBD2 (5 bases). Trimming took 0 bases from V and 5 from J, leaving 14 bases between them. Germline loops: CDR1 SGHNT, CDR2 YENEEA. The CDR3 extends over 16 amino acids. This CDR3 is CASSLDLNGVHNEQFF. The CDR3 DNA sequence: TGTGCCAGCAGCTTAGATCTAAACGGGGTTCACAATGAGCAGTTCTTC. Filled out from reference TRBV11-3 and TRBJ2-1, the complete variable domain reads EAGVVQSPRYKIIEKKQPVAFWCNPISGHNTLYWYLQNLGQGPELLIRYENEEAVDDSQLPKDRFSAERLKGVDSTLKIQPAELGDSAVYLCASSLDLNGVHNEQFFGPGTRLTVL.

The CDR3 region has the DNA TGTGCCATCAGTGAACTAGCGAGCTACAATGAGCAGTTCTTC. It codes for CAISELASYNEQFF. The V call is TRBV10-3, the J call TRBJ2-1, with TRBD2 identical over 7 bases. In germline, CDR1 is ENHRY, CDR2 SYGVKD. Unmatched junction bases numbered 2, after V lost 3 bases and J lost 3 bases. The CDR3 consists of 14 residues.

This clone was observed once. The chain employs TRBV30 and TRBJ2-7, with a weak D call TRBD1 (7 bases). Germline CDR1 reads GTSNPN; CDR2 reads SVGIG (reference sequence). V lost 5 bases and J lost 2, with 22 bases in between. CDR3 size: 16 residues. The CDR3 DNA reads TGTGCCTGGGGAGGGACAGCTTCTTTTTCTACCTACGAGCAGTACTTC. Its translation is CAWGGTASFSTYEQYF.

The V and J genes are TRBV30 and TRBJ2-1, with TRBD2 matching over 13 bases. V was clipped by 0 bases and J by 9 bases; unmatched bases: 5. Per germline, CDR1 GTSNPN and CDR2 SVGIG (reference sequence). CDR3 size: 15 residues. The CDR3 is CAWSVGLAGEGEQFF. The CDR3 coding sequence is TGTGCCTGGAGTGTAGGACTAGCGGGAGAGGGTGAGCAGTTCTTC. Complete variable domain (other parts from reference TRBV30 and TRBJ2-1): SQTIHQWPATLVQPVGSPLSLECTVEGTSNPNLYWYRQAAGRGLQLLFYSVGIGQISSEVPQNLSASRPQDRQFILSSKKLLLSDSGFYLCAWSVGLAGEGEQFFGPGTRLTVL.

The CDR3 DNA is TGTGCTAGTGGTTTGAGTAGCGGGAGGGTCAATGAGCAGTTCTTC. Encoded protein: CASGLSSGRVNEQFF. The chain uses TRBV12-5 and TRBJ2-1; the match to TRBD2 covers 11 bases. Germline V gene lookup returns CDR1 LGHNT and CDR2 FRNRAP. V dropped 2 bases and J dropped 6; count of bases not matched to a gene: 3. The CDR3 spans 15 residues.

This chain connects TRBV7-3 to TRBJ2-3; 12 bases fit TRBD2. CDR3 length: 16 amino acids. V was clipped by 4 bases and J by 4 bases; unmatched bases: 6. CDR1 and CDR2 (germline): SGHTA, FQGTGA. The CDR3, as DNA: TGTGCCAGCAGCTCTAGCGGGAGGGGCTTGGCAGATACGCAGTATTTT. It yields the protein CASSSSGRGLADTQYF.

The V gene is TRBV19, the J gene TRBJ1-4, with 7 nucleotides matching TRBD1. With 7 bases clipped from V and 2 bases from J, the junction kept 7 bases outside the gene matches. The CDR3 runs to 15 residues. Germline CDR1 LNHDA, CDR2 SQIVND (reference sequence). The CDR3: CASTTGDGTNEKLFF. The DNA of the CDR3 is TGTGCCAGTACCACAGGGGATGGGACTAATGAAAAACTGTTTTTT.

V usage is TRBV5-1 and J usage is TRBJ2-6; a weak D match, TRBD2 (7 bases). Trimming took off 3 bases at V and 0 bases at J, with 19 bases between the two ends. The CDR3 covers 19 residues. The germline gives CDR1 SGHRS, CDR2 YFSETQ. The CDR3 loop reads CASSWGGQATSSGANVLTF. In DNA, the CDR3 is TGCGCCAGCAGCTGGGGGGGCCAGGCGACCAGCTCTGGGGCCAACGTCCTGACTTTC. Together with reference TRBV5-1 and TRBJ2-6, the CDR3 gives the full variable domain: KAGVTQTPRYLIKTRGQQVTLSCSPISGHRSVSWYQQTPGQGLQFLFEYFSETQRNKGNFPGRFSGRQFSNSRSEMNVSTLELGDSALYLCASSWGGQATSSGANVLTFGAGSRLTVL.

This sequence joins TRBV18 and TRBJ2-2; TRBD2 matches at 8 bases. Germline assignment: CDR1 KGHSH and CDR2 LQKENI. The J segment lost 4 bases and the V segment lost 2 bases, leaving 3 bases of the junction unmatched. This CDR3 is built from 15 residues. The CDR3: CASSPSGGVTGELFF. The CDR3 DNA reads as TGTGCCAGCTCACCATCCGGGGGGGTCACCGGGGAGCTGTTTTTT.